These T cell receptor beta chains were read from a single sample in a study of tumor and adjacent non-tumor tissue in lung cancer. TCRdb analysed the multiplex PCR reads with MiXCR anew, one entry per CDR3 protein. This table has around 74,000 distinct CDR3 sequences, 55% to 70% appearing once. The specimen was lung tumor tissue. The receptors here all came from a woman aged 70-85 years with non-small cell lung cancer. The CDR3 runs from the conserved cysteine through the conserved F or W. The order of the fields is D gene, clone size, J gene, V gene, CDR3 DNA, CDR3 protein. D genes are given only for firm matches. The size entry is marked missing in some rows and otherwise reads once, few, many or a size class.

d_call: -
clone_size: many
j_call: TRBJ2-2
v_call: TRBV28
cdr3_nt: TGTGCCAGCAGTCCTTCACCGGACACCGGGGAGCTGTTTTTT
cdr3_aa: CASSPSPDTGELFF

d_call: -
clone_size: -
j_call: TRBJ1-1
v_call: TRBV6-5
cdr3_nt: TGTGCCAGCAGTAGGGATGTGAAGACTGAAACTTTCTTT
cdr3_aa: CASSRDVKTETFF

d_call: TRBD2
clone_size: -
j_call: TRBJ2-7
v_call: TRBV29-1
cdr3_nt: TGCAGCATTGCCCTCGACGCGACAAGCGGGAGGTATGAGCAGTACTTC
cdr3_aa: CSIALDATSGRYEQYF

d_call: TRBD1
clone_size: once
j_call: TRBJ2-5
v_call: TRBV6-2/TRBV6-3
cdr3_nt: TGTGCCAGCAGTTACTCGATTTGGAAACCCCGGGACAGGAGTCAAGAGATCCAGTACTTC
cdr3_aa: CASSYSIWKPRDRSQEIQYF

d_call: -
clone_size: many
j_call: TRBJ1-2
v_call: TRBV7-9
cdr3_nt: TGTGCCAGCAGCTTCCTACCTACAGGGATAGGAGGCTACACCTTC
cdr3_aa: CASSFLPTGIGGYTF

d_call: TRBD2
clone_size: medium-sized
j_call: TRBJ2-3
v_call: TRBV11-3
cdr3_nt: TGTGCCAGCAGCTTAACTAGCGGCACAGATACGCAGTATTTT
cdr3_aa: CASSLTSGTDTQYF

d_call: -
clone_size: -
j_call: TRBJ1-1
v_call: TRBV12-3/TRBV12-4
cdr3_nt: TGTGCCAGCAGTTTATGGCGCAGCCCCTGCCGAGCTTTCTTT
cdr3_aa: CASSLWRSPCRAFF

d_call: TRBD2
clone_size: -
j_call: TRBJ2-7
v_call: TRBV20-1
cdr3_nt: TGCAGTGCTAGAGTCGGGACTAAAACCTACGAGCAGTACTTC
cdr3_aa: CSARVGTKTYEQYF

d_call: -
clone_size: -
j_call: TRBJ2-1
v_call: TRBV11-1
cdr3_nt: TGCGCCAGCAGCTTAGAGCTAGAGGGGGACAATGAGGAGTTTTTC
cdr3_aa: CASSLELEGDNEEFF

d_call: -
clone_size: -
j_call: TRBJ2-1
v_call: TRBV4-1
cdr3_nt: TGTGCCAGCAGCCAAGGTCGGAGCTCCTACGATGAGCAGTTCTTC
cdr3_aa: CASSQGRSSYDEQFF

d_call: -
clone_size: -
j_call: TRBJ2-5
v_call: TRBV6-2/TRBV6-3
cdr3_nt: TGTGCCAGCAGACAAACGTCAAGGCCACAACGGCCCCAGTACTTC
cdr3_aa: CASRQTSRPQRPQYF

d_call: -
clone_size: -
j_call: TRBJ2-5
v_call: TRBV10-3
cdr3_nt: TGTGCCATCGGTCGCTCGGGGACTCGAGAGACCCAATACTTC
cdr3_aa: CAIGRSGTRETQYF

d_call: -
clone_size: -
j_call: TRBJ1-1
v_call: TRBV6-1
cdr3_nt: TGTGCCAACAGTGAACGGGGGCGTAGTATTGTGGACACTGAAGCTTTCTTT
cdr3_aa: CANSERGRSIVDTEAFF

d_call: TRBD1
clone_size: -
j_call: TRBJ2-2
v_call: TRBV6-2/TRBV6-3
cdr3_nt: TGTGCCAGCAGTCTCCGCGATCAGGGGGCGAACGCCGGAGAGCTGTTTTTT
cdr3_aa: CASSLRDQGANAGELFF

d_call: -
clone_size: -
j_call: TRBJ2-7
v_call: TRBV4-1
cdr3_nt: TGCGCCGGCGGCCAAGATGGTGCCTGGGAGAAGTACTTC
cdr3_aa: CAGGQDGAWEKYF

d_call: -
clone_size: -
j_call: TRBJ1-1
v_call: TRBV6-5
cdr3_nt: TGTACCAGCAGTTTATCAGGGGAAATGAGCACTGAACCTTTCTTT
cdr3_aa: CTSSLSGEMSTEPFF

d_call: -
clone_size: many
j_call: TRBJ2-1
v_call: TRBV6-5
cdr3_nt: TGTGCCAGCAGTTACGGGGGGACTGAGCAGTTCTTC
cdr3_aa: CASSYGGTEQFF

d_call: -
clone_size: many
j_call: TRBJ1-2
v_call: TRBV6-1
cdr3_nt: TGTGCCAGCAGGCGTACAGAAAACTATGGCTACACCTTC
cdr3_aa: CASRRTENYGYTF

d_call: -
clone_size: -
j_call: TRBJ2-5
v_call: TRBV4-1
cdr3_nt: TGCGCCAGCAGCCAAGATACTTCAGGGTTCAGGGAGACACAGTACTTC
cdr3_aa: CASSQDTSGFRETQYF

d_call: -
clone_size: -
j_call: TRBJ1-1
v_call: TRBV4-1
cdr3_nt: TGCACCAGCAGTCAAGCGATCGGGGGAGGGATGAACACTGAAGCTTTCTTT
cdr3_aa: CTSSQAIGGGMNTEAFF

d_call: -
clone_size: -
j_call: TRBJ2-7
v_call: TRBV10-1
cdr3_nt: TGCGCAGGAGGACACGAGAACGGAATATACGAGCTGTACTTC
cdr3_aa: CAGGHENGIYELYF

d_call: -
clone_size: many
j_call: TRBJ2-7
v_call: TRBV5-1
cdr3_nt: TGCGCCAGCAGCCGGGGGCTAGCTACCTACGAGCAGTACTTC
cdr3_aa: CASSRGLATYEQYF

d_call: -
clone_size: -
j_call: TRBJ1-1
v_call: TRBV11-1
cdr3_nt: TGTGCCAGCTGCTTGGGGGACTGGGCCGCTTTCTTT
cdr3_aa: CASCLGDWAAFF

d_call: -
clone_size: once
j_call: TRBJ2-7
v_call: TRBV20-1
cdr3_nt: TGCAGTGCTAGGAGGTTTGAGGGTACCTATGAGCAGTACTTC
cdr3_aa: CSARRFEGTYEQYF

d_call: -
clone_size: -
j_call: TRBJ2-3
v_call: TRBV6-5
cdr3_nt: TGTCCCAGCGGTACCCTCGGGACAGATACGCAGTATTTT
cdr3_aa: CPSGTLGTDTQYF

d_call: TRBD2
clone_size: -
j_call: TRBJ2-1
v_call: TRBV4-2
cdr3_nt: TGTGCCAGCAGCGCTCGGTCTTCAAGCGGGGAGAACTCCTACAATGAGCAGCTCTTC
cdr3_aa: CASSARSSSGENSYNEQLF

d_call: -
clone_size: -
j_call: TRBJ1-5
v_call: TRBV16
cdr3_nt: TGTGCCAGCAGCCAATCGAATACTCAGCCCCAGCATTTT
cdr3_aa: CASSQSNTQPQHF

d_call: -
clone_size: -
j_call: TRBJ1-2
v_call: TRBV6-5
cdr3_nt: TGTGCCATCACTACCCAGGATGGGAAGTTTGGCTACACCTTC
cdr3_aa: CAITTQDGKFGYTF

d_call: TRBD1
clone_size: -
j_call: TRBJ1-2
v_call: TRBV6-5
cdr3_nt: TGTGCCAGCAGTTCGGCGAGGGACAGGGCGGAAAACCATGGCTACACCTTC
cdr3_aa: CASSSARDRAENHGYTF

d_call: TRBD1
clone_size: -
j_call: TRBJ2-7
v_call: TRBV6-5
cdr3_nt: TGTGCCAGGAGTTATAGGTTACAGGGGGACTACGAGCAGTACTTC
cdr3_aa: CARSYRLQGDYEQYF

d_call: TRBD2
clone_size: -
j_call: TRBJ2-3
v_call: TRBV6-1
cdr3_nt: TGTGCCAGCAATGACAGACTAGCGGTCACAGATACGCAGTATTTT
cdr3_aa: CASNDRLAVTDTQYF

d_call: -
clone_size: -
j_call: TRBJ2-7
v_call: TRBV5-1
cdr3_nt: TGCGCCAGCAGCTTGGAGTTAGATTATCACGAGCATTACTTC
cdr3_aa: CASSLELDYHEHYF

d_call: -
clone_size: -
j_call: TRBJ2-3
v_call: TRBV29-1
cdr3_nt: TGCAGCGTTCAAGGACATCTAAAAACAGACTTGCATATGCAGTATTTT
cdr3_aa: CSVQGHLKTDLHMQYF

d_call: -
clone_size: -
j_call: TRBJ2-5
v_call: TRBV11-3
cdr3_nt: TGTGCCAGCAGCTTAGACAGGGAAGGGACCCAGTGCTTC
cdr3_aa: CASSLDREGTQCF

d_call: -
clone_size: -
j_call: TRBJ2-7
v_call: TRBV20-1
cdr3_nt: TGCAGTGCTAGAGATCTTCAACGAGCGGCCATCTACGAGCAGTACTTC
cdr3_aa: CSARDLQRAAIYEQYF

d_call: -
clone_size: -
j_call: TRBJ1-5
v_call: TRBV29-1
cdr3_nt: TGCGGCGCCCATCTAGCGGGACGAAGAACAGATACGCAGCATTTT
cdr3_aa: CGAHLAGRRTDTQHF

d_call: -
clone_size: medium-sized
j_call: TRBJ2-4
v_call: TRBV11-1
cdr3_nt: TGTGCCAGCAGCCCAACAGGTCTAGCCAAAAACATTCAGTACTTC
cdr3_aa: CASSPTGLAKNIQYF

d_call: -
clone_size: -
j_call: TRBJ2-5
v_call: TRBV6-5
cdr3_nt: TGTGCCAGCAGTAACCCCTTGGTAGAAGGTAAAGAGACCCAATACTTC
cdr3_aa: CASSNPLVEGKETQYF

d_call: -
clone_size: many
j_call: TRBJ1-1
v_call: TRBV29-1
cdr3_nt: TGCAGCGGAGGAAACAGGCATGAAGCTTTCTTT
cdr3_aa: CSGGNRHEAFF

d_call: -
clone_size: -
j_call: TRBJ1-5
v_call: TRBV4-2
cdr3_nt: TGTGTTAGCAGCCATCTGGGTGCCAACGGTCAGCCCCAGCATTTT
cdr3_aa: CVSSHLGANGQPQHF

d_call: -
clone_size: many
j_call: TRBJ2-1
v_call: TRBV6-5
cdr3_nt: TGTGCCAGCAGACTTCCTGGGGAGAAATACAATGAGCAGTTCTTC
cdr3_aa: CASRLPGEKYNEQFF

d_call: TRBD2
clone_size: -
j_call: TRBJ2-3
v_call: TRBV6-2/TRBV6-3
cdr3_nt: TGTGCCGGCAGTTACTCGGTGGCGGGAGTTCGCGCAGATACGCAGTATTTT
cdr3_aa: CAGSYSVAGVRADTQYF

d_call: TRBD1
clone_size: -
j_call: TRBJ2-5
v_call: TRBV11-3
cdr3_nt: TGTGCCAGCGGCTCAGTCGGTGGGCCCGGGACAGTCCGAGAGACCCAGTACTTC
cdr3_aa: CASGSVGGPGTVRETQYF

d_call: TRBD2
clone_size: many
j_call: TRBJ2-1
v_call: TRBV10-3
cdr3_nt: TGTGCCACCTCGACTAGCGGGGGATACAATGAGCAGTTCTTC
cdr3_aa: CATSTSGGYNEQFF

d_call: TRBD1
clone_size: -
j_call: TRBJ2-1
v_call: TRBV7-2
cdr3_nt: TGTGCCAGCAGCTTAGCGCTGAGGACAGGGTTCAATGAGCAGTTCTTC
cdr3_aa: CASSLALRTGFNEQFF

d_call: -
clone_size: -
j_call: TRBJ2-3
v_call: TRBV14
cdr3_nt: TGTGCCAGCAGCCCGCCCGAGGGACACAGCACAGATACGCAGTATTTT
cdr3_aa: CASSPPEGHSTDTQYF

d_call: -
clone_size: -
j_call: TRBJ2-7
v_call: TRBV6-6
cdr3_nt: TGTGCCAGCAGTTACTCCGAACAGGAACAGTCCTACGAGCAGTACTTC
cdr3_aa: CASSYSEQEQSYEQYF

d_call: TRBD2
clone_size: -
j_call: TRBJ2-5
v_call: TRBV29-1
cdr3_nt: TGCTGCGTTCGACTAGCAGGAACGGAGACCCAGTACTTC
cdr3_aa: CCVRLAGTETQYF

d_call: -
clone_size: few
j_call: TRBJ2-2
v_call: TRBV6-2/TRBV6-3
cdr3_nt: TGTGCCAGCAGTGACAGAGGGGGTCAGGACGGGGAGCTGTTTTTC
cdr3_aa: CASSDRGGQDGELFF

d_call: TRBD1
clone_size: many
j_call: TRBJ1-1
v_call: TRBV10-3
cdr3_nt: TGTGCCATCAAGAACGACAGGGGCAACACTGAAGCTTTCTTT
cdr3_aa: CAIKNDRGNTEAFF